The T cell receptor (beta chain) under discussion was sequenced for a study of HIV-infected patients and healthy controls. At least ten counts were recorded for this clonotype. Its antigen is unidentified. Reverse transcription used around 500 ng RNA and constant-region primers for alpha and beta. Separate chain-specific third strand synthesis with multiplexing indices produced the alpha and beta libraries. MiXCR, run by TCRdb on the 5' RACE reads, gives a single entry per CDR3 protein. The sample has approximately 11,000 distinct CDR3 sequences, 9.3% seen once; the top ten hold around 20%. The repertoire came from unfractionated whole blood and reflected all unsorted peripheral T cells. General observations from the study: No HLA typing of donors was done in this study.

The CDR3 totals 15 residues. Between the trimmed V and J ends, which lost 3 bases and 2 bases, there was a span of 11 bases. CDR1 is WNHNN, CDR2 SYGVQD, per germline (reference sequence). The sequences come from blood, collected before antiretroviral therapy. The rearrangement uses TRBV10-1 and TRBJ2-1; D gene unclear. The receptor was isolated from an adult with HIV infection. The donor label of this sample is uncertain. The CDR3 DNA follows: TGCGCCAGCAGTGACGAATTTGGGCCCTACAATGAGCAGTTCTTC. It specifies CASSDEFGPYNEQFF.